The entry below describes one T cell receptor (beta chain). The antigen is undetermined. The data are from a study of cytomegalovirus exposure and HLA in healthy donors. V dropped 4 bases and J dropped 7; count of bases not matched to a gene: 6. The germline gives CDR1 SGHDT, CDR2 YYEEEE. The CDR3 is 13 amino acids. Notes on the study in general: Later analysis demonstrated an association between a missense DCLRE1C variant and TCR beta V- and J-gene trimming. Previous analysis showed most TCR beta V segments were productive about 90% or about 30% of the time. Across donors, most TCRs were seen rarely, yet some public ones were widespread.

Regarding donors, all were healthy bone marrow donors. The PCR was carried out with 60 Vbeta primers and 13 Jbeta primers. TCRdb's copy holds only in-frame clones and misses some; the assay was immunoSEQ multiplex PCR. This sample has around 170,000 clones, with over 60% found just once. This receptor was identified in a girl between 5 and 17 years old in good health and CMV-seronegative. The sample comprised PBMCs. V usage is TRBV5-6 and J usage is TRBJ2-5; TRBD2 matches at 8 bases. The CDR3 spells CASSIGGAGTQYF. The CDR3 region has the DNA TGTGCCAGCAGCATCGGGGGGGCCGGGACCCAGTACTTC.